The next 6 T cell receptor beta chains were all read from a single sample in a study of blood T cell repertoires in COVID-19. The table came from immunoSEQ multiplex PCR; TCRdb's copy has only in-frame clones and leaves some out. The data hold a few hundred thousand clones, with 90% to 95% observed a single time. Sequencing input: PBMCs or T cells enriched from blood (not recorded which). These receptor sequences come from a middle-aged woman who had been exposed to COVID-19.

The chain recombines TRBV7-3 with TRBJ2-3; D perhaps matches TRBD1 (5 bases). The V end lost 2 bases, the J end lost 6 bases, and 9 bases lay between the germline ends. The length of the CDR3 is 13 residues. CDR1 SGHTA and CDR2 FQGTGA come from the germline V gene. CDR3 sequence: CASSLGAADTQYF. CDR3 DNA: TGTGCCAGCAGCTTAGGGGCGGCTGATACGCAGTATTTT.

This clone was counted at least ten times. The chain employs TRBV6-6 and TRBJ1-1, with D uncertain. CDR3 length: 15 amino acids. CDR1 MNHNY and CDR2 SVGAGI come from the germline V gene (reference sequence). Trimming took off 2 bases at V and 1 base at J, with 11 bases between the two ends. CDR3 sequence (DNA): TGTGCCAGCAGTTACCCCAGCGGGGAGAACACTGAAGCTTTCTTT. This translates into CASSYPSGENTEAFF.

This chain connects TRBV21-1 to TRBJ2-5; TRBD2, the table's D call, was not compared with the DNA. TRBV21-1 is an annotated pseudogene. The CDR3 is 15 amino acids. CDR3: CASSKEGRGQETQYF. The CDR3 DNA is TGTGCCAGCAGCAAAGAGGGACGGGGGCAAGAGACCCAGTACTTC.

V usage is TRBV6-6 and J usage is TRBJ1-1; no reliable D call. V lost 5 bases to trimming and J lost 1 base, with 14 bases between them. Looked up from germline, CDR1 is MNHNY and CDR2 is SVGAGI (reference sequence). The CDR3 extends over 15 amino acids. The DNA of the CDR3 is TGTGCCAGCAGTCCGAAGTGGGCGGGGAACACTGAAGCTTTCTTT. Translated: CASSPKWAGNTEAFF.

The chain uses TRBV7-6 and TRBJ2-3; D gene uncertain. Germline V gene sequence: CDR1 SGHVS, CDR2 FNYEAQ. V was clipped by 5 bases and J by 4 bases, with 16 bases between them. The CDR3 runs to 15 residues. The chain's CDR3 is CASSPTLVWPDTQYF. The CDR3 region has the DNA TGTGCCAGCAGCCCTACCCTAGTCTGGCCAGATACGCAGTATTTT.

The chain links TRBV5-1 to TRBJ2-3; 8 nucleotides match TRBD1. The CDR3 sequence is 16 residues long. V dropped 4 bases and J dropped 1; count of bases not matched to a gene: 8. The germline CDR1 and CDR2 sequences are SGHRS and YFSETQ. The CDR3 loop is CASSPQGARGTDTQYF. CDR3 in DNA: TGCGCCAGCAGCCCTCAGGGGGCGCGAGGCACAGATACGCAGTATTTT.